The sequence of this T cell receptor (beta chain) was determined in a study of blood T cells in healthy people across ages. For the second PCR, which ran for roughly 6 to 12 cycles, a sample-barcoded 5' primer and a J-beta primer mix were used. TCRdb ran MiXCR on the 5' RACE reads and lists one entry per CDR3 protein. The profile shows 1.5 million to 2 million distinct CDR3 sequences, roughly 30% of them singletons. Every sample gave at least 5 micrograms of total RNA when it was extracted. General study points: Researchers deemed the diversity estimates from one million T cells underestimates.

Worth noting for this clonotype: What it binds is not known.

CDR3 length: 13 residues. Germline CDR1 KGHSH, CDR2 LQKENI. V lost 3 bases and J lost 6, with 11 bases in between. The TCR was taken from a woman aged 25-40 years in good health. Sequencing was carried out using blood. V gene TRBV18 combines with J gene TRBJ1-2; no firm D call. CDR3 loop: CASSPQVADGYTF. The CDR3 DNA sequence: TGTGCCAGCTCACCCCAGGTGGCAGATGGCTACACCTTC.